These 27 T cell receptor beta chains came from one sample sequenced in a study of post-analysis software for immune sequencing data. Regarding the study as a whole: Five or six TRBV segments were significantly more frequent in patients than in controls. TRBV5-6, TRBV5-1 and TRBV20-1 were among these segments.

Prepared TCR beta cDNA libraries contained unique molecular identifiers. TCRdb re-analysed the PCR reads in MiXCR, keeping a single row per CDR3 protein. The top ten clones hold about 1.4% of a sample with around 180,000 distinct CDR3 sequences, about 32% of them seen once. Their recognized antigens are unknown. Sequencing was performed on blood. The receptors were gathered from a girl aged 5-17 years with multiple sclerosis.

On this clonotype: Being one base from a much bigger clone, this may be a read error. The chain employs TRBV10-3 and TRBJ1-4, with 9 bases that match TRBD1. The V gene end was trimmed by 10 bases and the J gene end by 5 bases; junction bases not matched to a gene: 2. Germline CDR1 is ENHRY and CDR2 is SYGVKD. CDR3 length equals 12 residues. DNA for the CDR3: TGTGCCAGAGGACAGGGGAATGAAAAACTGTTTTTT. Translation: CARGQGNEKLFF.

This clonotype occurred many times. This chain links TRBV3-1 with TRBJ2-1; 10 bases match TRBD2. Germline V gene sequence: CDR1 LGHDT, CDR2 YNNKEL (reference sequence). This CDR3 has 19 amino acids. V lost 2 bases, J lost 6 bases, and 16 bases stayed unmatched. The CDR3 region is CASSQIWASGRLGVNEQFF. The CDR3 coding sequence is TGTGCCAGCAGCCAAATTTGGGCTAGCGGGAGATTGGGTGTCAATGAGCAGTTCTTC.

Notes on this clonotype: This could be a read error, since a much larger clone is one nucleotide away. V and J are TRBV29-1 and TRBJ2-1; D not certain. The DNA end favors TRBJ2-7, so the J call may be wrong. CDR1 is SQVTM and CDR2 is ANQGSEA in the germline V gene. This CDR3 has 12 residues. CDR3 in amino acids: CSVTVFYNEQYF. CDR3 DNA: TGCAGCGTGACGGTATTTTACAATGAGCAGTACTTC.

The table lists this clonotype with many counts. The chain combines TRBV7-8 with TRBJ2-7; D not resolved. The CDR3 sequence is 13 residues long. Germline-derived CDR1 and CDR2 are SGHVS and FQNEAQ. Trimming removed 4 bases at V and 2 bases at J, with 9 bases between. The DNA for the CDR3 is TGTGCCAGCAGCTCCTCCGAGGCCTACGAGCAGTACTTC. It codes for CASSSSEAYEQYF.

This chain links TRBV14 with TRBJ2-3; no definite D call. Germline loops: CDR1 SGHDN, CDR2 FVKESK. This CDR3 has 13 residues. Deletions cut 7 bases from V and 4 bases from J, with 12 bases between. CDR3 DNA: TGTGCCAGCAACCGAATCTTAGCAGATACGCAGTATTTT. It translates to CASNRILADTQYF.

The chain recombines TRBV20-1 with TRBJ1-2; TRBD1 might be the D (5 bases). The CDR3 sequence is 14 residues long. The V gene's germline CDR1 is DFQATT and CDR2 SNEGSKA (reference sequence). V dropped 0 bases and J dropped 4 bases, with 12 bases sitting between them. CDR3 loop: CSARDQQVGYGYTF. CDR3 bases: TGCAGTGCTAGAGATCAACAGGTGGGCTATGGCTACACCTTC.

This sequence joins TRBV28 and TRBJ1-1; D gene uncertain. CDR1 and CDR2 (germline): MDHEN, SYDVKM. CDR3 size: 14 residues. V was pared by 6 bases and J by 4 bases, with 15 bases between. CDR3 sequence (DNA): TGTGCCAGCAGCTCTGTCCGGGGTTCCACTGAAGCTTTCTTT. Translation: CASSSVRGSTEAFF.

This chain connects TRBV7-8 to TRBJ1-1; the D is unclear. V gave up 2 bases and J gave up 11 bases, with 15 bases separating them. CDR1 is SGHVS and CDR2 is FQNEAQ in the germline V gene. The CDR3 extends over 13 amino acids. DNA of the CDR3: TGTGCCAGCAGCTTATCCGGGTCAGGTTCGGCTTTCTTT. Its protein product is CASSLSGSGSAFF.

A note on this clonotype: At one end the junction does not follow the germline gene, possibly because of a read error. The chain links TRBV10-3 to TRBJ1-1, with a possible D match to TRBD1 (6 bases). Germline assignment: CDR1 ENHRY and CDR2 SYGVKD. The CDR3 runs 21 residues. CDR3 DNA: TGTGCCACCAGTGAGTTATGGGGTACAGGATTGGGTTCTGGAGGGGGCACTGAAGCTTTCTTT. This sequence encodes CATSELWGTGLGSGGGTEAFF.

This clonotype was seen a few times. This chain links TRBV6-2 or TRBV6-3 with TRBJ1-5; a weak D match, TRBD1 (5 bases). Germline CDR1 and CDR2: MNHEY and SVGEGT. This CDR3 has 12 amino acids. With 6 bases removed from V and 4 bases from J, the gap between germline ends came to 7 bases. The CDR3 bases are TGTGCCAGCAGGGGGCCTAATCAGCCCCAGCATTTT. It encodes CASRGPNQPQHF.

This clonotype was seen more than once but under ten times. As DNA, the CDR3 is TGCGCCAGCAGCTTGACAGGAAACACCTACAATGAGCAGTTCTTC. This encodes CASSLTGNTYNEQFF. The chain has TRBV5-1 and TRBJ2-1; D possibly corresponds to TRBD1 (5 bases). The CDR3 is 15 residues long. The V gene lost 1 base and the J gene lost 2 bases, with 10 bases spanning the gap. Germline V gives CDR1 SGHRS, CDR2 YFSETQ.

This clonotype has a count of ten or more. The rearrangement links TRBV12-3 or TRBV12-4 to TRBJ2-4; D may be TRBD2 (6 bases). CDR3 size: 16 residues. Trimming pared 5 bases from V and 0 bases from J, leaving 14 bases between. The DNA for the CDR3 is TGTGCCAGCAGTGCCCGGATTAGCGGAGCCAAAAACATTCAGTACTTC. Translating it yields CASSARISGAKNIQYF.

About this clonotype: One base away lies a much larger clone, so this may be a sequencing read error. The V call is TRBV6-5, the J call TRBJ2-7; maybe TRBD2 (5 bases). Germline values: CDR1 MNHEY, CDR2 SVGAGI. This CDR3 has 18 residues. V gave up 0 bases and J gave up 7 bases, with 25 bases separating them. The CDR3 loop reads CASSYSTPTGNSYNEQYF. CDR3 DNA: TGTGCCAGCAGTTACTCGACGCCGACGGGGAACTCCTACAATGAGCAGTACTTC.

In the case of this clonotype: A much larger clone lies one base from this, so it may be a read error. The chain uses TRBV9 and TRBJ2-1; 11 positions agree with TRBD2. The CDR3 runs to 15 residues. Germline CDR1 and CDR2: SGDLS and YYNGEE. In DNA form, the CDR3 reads TGTGCCAGCAGCGTAGTAGGGACTAGCGGCAATGTGCAGTTCTTC. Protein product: CASSVVGTSGNVQFF.

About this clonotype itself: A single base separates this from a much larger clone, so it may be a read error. CDR3 nucleotide sequence: TGCAGTGTTCCCCGAGGAGGGGCCTATGGCTACACCTTC. It translates to CSVPRGGAYGYTF. This chain links TRBV20-1 with TRBJ1-2, with D possibly TRBD1 on 5 matching bases. V was pared by 7 bases and J by 4 bases, with 16 bases between. In germline, CDR1 is DFQATT, CDR2 SNEGSKA (reference sequence). CDR3 length: 13 amino acids.

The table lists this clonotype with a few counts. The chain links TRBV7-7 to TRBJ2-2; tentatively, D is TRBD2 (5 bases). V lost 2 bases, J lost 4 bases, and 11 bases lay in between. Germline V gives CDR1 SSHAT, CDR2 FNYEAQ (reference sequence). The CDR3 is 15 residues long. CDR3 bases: TGTGCCAGCAGCTTATTGGGAGAAACCACCGGGGAGCTGTTTTTT. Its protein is CASSLLGETTGELFF.

The chain's CDR3 is CASSQGGLAANTGELFF. CDR3 DNA sequence: TGTGCCAGCAGCCAGGGGGGACTAGCGGCGAACACCGGGGAGCTGTTTTTT. V usage is TRBV4-2 and J usage is TRBJ2-2; 11 bases agree with TRBD2. The V segment lost 3 bases and the J segment 0 bases; nucleotides outside the gene matches: 3. The CDR3 is 17 amino acids. From germline, CDR1 is LGHNA and CDR2 YNFKEQ.

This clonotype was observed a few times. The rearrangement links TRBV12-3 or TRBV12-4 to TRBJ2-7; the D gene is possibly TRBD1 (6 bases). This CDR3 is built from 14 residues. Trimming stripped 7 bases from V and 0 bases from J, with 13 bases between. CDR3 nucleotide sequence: TGTGCCAGCACCCGACAGGATAGCTCCTACGAGCAGTACTTC. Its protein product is CASTRQDSSYEQYF.

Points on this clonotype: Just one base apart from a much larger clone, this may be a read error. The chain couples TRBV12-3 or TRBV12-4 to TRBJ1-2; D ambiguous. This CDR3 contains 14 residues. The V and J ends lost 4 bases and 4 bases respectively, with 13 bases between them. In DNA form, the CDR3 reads TGTGCCAGCAGTTGGGTCATTCGGGCCTATGGCTACACCTTC. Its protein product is CASSWVIRAYGYTF.

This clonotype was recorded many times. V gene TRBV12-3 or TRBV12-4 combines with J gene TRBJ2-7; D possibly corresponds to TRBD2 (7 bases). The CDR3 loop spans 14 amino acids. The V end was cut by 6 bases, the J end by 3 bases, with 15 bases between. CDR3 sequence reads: CASSPGGPLYEQYF. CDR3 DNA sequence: TGTGCCAGCAGCCCCGGGGGGCCTCTCTACGAGCAGTACTTC.

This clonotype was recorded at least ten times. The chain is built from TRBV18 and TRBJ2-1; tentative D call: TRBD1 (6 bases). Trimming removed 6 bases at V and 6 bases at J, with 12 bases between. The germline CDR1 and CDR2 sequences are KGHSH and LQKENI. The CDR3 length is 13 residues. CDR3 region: CASSPTGFNEQFF. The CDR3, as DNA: TGTGCCAGCTCCCCCACAGGGTTCAATGAGCAGTTCTTC.

The CDR3 sequence is CASSRPETSGGDTQYF. The CDR3 DNA reads TGTGCCAGCAGTAGACCCGAGACTAGCGGGGGGGATACGCAGTATTTT. V usage is TRBV3-1 and J usage is TRBJ2-3; 13 bases line up with TRBD2. Germline V CDR1 and CDR2: LGHDT, YNNKEL (reference sequence). V shed 6 bases and J 6 bases; nucleotides not matched to a gene: 9. This CDR3 spans 16 amino acids.

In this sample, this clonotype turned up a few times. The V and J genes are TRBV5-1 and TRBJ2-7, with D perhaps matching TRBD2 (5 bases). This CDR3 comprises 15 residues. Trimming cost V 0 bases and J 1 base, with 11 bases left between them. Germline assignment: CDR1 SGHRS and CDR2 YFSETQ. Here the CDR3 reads CASSLGWESSYEQYF. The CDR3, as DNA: TGCGCCAGCAGCTTGGGGTGGGAGTCTTCCTACGAGCAGTACTTC.

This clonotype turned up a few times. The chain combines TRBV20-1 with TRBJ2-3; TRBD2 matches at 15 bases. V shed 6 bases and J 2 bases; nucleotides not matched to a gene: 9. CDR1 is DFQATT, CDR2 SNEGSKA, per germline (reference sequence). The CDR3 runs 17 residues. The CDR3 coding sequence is TGCAGTGCGCCCGGGACTAGCGGGAGGATCGACACAGATACGCAGTATTTT. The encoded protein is CSAPGTSGRIDTDTQYF.

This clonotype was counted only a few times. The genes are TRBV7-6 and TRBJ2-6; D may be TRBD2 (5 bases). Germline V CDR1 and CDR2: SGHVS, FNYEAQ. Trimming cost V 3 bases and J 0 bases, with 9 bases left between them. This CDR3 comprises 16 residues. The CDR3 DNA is TGTGCCAGCAGCTTCCGCGCGGGCTCTGGGGCCAACGTCCTGACTTTC. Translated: CASSFRAGSGANVLTF.

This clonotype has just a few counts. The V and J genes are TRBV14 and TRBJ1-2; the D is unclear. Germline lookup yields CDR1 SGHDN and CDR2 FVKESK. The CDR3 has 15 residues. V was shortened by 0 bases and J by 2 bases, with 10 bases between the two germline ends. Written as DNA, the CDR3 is TGTGCCAGCAGCCAAGATTTTCGGCAAAACTATGGCTACACCTTC. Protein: CASSQDFRQNYGYTF.

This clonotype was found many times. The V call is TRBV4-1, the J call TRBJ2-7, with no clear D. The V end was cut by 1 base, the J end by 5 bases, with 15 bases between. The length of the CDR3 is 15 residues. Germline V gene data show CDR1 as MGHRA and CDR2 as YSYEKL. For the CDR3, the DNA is TGCGCCAGCAGCCAAGCCCTAGGTGGGCCCCACGAGCAGTACTTC. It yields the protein CASSQALGGPHEQYF.